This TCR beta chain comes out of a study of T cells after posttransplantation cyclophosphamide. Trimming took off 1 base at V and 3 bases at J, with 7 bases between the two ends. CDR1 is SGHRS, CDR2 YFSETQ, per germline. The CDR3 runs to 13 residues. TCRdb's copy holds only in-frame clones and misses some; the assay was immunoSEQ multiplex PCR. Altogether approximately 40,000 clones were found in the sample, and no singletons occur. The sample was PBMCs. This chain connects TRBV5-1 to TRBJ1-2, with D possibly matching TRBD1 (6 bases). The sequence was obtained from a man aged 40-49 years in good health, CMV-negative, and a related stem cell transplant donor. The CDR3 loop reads CASSLSGDYGYTF. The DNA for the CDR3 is TGCGCCAGCAGCTTGTCAGGGGACTATGGCTACACCTTC.